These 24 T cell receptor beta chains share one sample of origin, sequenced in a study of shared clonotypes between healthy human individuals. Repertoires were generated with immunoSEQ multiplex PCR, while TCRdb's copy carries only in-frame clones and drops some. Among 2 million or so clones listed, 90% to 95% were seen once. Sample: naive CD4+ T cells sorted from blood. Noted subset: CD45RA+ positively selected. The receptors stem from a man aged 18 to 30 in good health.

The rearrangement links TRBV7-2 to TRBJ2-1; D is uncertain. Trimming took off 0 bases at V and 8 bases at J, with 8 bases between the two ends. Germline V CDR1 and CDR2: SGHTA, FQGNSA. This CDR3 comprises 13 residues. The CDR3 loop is CASSLALLYEQFF. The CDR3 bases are TGTGCCAGCAGCTTAGCCTTACTCTATGAGCAGTTCTTC. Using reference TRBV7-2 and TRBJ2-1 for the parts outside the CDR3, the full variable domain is GAGVSQSPSNKVTEKGKDVELRCDPISGHTALYWYRQSLGQGLEFLIYFQGNSAPDKSGLPSDRFSAERTGGSVSTLTIQRTQQEDSAVYLCASSLALLYEQFFGPGTRLTVL.

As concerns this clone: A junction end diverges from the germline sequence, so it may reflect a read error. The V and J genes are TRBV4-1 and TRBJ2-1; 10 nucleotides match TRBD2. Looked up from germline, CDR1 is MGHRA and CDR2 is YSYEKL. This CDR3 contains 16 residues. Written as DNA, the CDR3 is TGTGCCAGCAGCTTGGACCCTAGCGGGAGCTACAATGAGCAGTTCTTC. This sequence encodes CASSLDPSGSYNEQFF.

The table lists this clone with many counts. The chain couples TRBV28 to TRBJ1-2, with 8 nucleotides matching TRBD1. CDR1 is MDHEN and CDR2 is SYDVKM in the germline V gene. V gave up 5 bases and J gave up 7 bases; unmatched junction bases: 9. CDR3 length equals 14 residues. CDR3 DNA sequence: TGTGCCAGCAGTCTCACAGGGGGGTCGGTTGGCTACACCTTC. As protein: CASSLTGGSVGYTF.

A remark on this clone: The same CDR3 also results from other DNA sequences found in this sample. The CDR3 protein is CASSSQGGTEAFF. In nucleotides, the CDR3 is TGTGCCAGCAGCTCTCAGGGGGGCACTGAAGCTTTCTTT. The rearrangement links TRBV11-1 to TRBJ1-1; 7 bases match TRBD1. This CDR3 contains 13 residues. CDR1 and CDR2 from the germline V gene are SGHAT and FQDESV (reference sequence). The V gene end was trimmed by 4 bases and the J gene end by 4 bases; junction bases not matched to a gene: 3.

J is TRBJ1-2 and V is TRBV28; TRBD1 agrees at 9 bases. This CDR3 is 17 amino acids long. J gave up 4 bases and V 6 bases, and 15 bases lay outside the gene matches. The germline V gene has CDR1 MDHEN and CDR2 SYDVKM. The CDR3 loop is CASSPGATGGRSYGYTF. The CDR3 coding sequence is TGTGCCAGCAGCCCCGGAGCCACAGGGGGCCGGTCCTATGGCTACACCTTC.

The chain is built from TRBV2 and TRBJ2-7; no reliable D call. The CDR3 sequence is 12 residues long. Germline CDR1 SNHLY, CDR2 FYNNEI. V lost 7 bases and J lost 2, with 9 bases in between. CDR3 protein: CASTDTTYEQYF. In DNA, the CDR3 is TGTGCCAGCACCGACACCACCTACGAGCAGTACTTC.

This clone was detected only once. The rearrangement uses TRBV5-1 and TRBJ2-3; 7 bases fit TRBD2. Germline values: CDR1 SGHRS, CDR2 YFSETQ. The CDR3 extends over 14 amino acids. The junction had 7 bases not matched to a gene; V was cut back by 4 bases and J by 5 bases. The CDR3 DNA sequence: TGCGCCAGCAGCCCAGCCGGGGGGAGAGATACGCAGTATTTT. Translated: CASSPAGGRDTQYF.

The CDR3 DNA is TGTGCCAGCAGCTTAGGGGCAGAGGCCAAAAACATTCAGTACTTC. It translates to CASSLGAEAKNIQYF. The V and J genes are TRBV7-2 and TRBJ2-4; no reliable D call. Trimming cost V 1 base and J 1 base, with 8 bases left between them. Germline V lookup: CDR1 SGHTA, CDR2 FQGNSA. The CDR3 extends over 15 amino acids.

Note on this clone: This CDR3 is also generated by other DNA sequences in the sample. Here the CDR3 DNA reads TGTGCCAGCAGCTCATTAGCAGGCACAGATACGCAGTATTTT. Residues: CASSSLAGTDTQYF. This chain uses TRBV9 with TRBJ2-3; D is ambiguous. The CDR3 totals 14 residues. With 4 bases removed from V and 1 base from J, the gap between germline ends came to 10 bases. CDR1 is SGDLS and CDR2 is YYNGEE in the germline V gene.

The CDR3 is CAARGFSSSYEQYF. CDR3 bases: TGTGCCGCAAGGGGGTTTTCCAGCTCCTACGAGCAGTACTTC. The chain carries TRBV6-6 and TRBJ2-7, with D tentatively TRBD1 (6 bases). There are 14 residues in the CDR3. V was clipped by 11 bases and J by 0 bases, with 17 bases between them. From germline, CDR1 is MNHNY and CDR2 SVGAGI (reference sequence).

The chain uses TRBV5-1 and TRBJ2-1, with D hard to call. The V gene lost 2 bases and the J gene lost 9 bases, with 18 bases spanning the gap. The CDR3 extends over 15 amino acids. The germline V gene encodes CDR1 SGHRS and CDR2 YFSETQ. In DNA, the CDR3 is TGCGCCAGCAGCTTAACTGGGGATGTGTGGGTTGAGCAGTTCTTC. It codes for CASSLTGDVWVEQFF.

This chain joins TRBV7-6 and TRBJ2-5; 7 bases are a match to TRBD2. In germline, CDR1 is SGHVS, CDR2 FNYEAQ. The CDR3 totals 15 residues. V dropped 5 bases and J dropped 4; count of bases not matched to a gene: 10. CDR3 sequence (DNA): TGTGCCAGCAGCCCAGCGGGGCCGATTGGAGAGACCCAGTACTTC. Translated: CASSPAGPIGETQYF.

The CDR3 DNA reads TGTGCCAGCAGCTTCTTCGCGGGAGCAGAGACCCAGTACTTC. It specifies CASSFFAGAETQYF. The chain couples TRBV7-2 to TRBJ2-5; 7 bases align to TRBD2. This CDR3 is 14 amino acids long. V shed 3 bases and J 4 bases; nucleotides not matched to a gene: 5. The germline V gene has CDR1 SGHTA and CDR2 FQGNSA.

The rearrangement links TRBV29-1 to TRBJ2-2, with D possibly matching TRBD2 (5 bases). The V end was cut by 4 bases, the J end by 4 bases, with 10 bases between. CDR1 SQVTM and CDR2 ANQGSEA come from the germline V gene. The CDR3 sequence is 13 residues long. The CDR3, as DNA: TGCAGCGTTGCGGGGTTGGTCACCGGGGAGCTGTTTTTT. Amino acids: CSVAGLVTGELFF.

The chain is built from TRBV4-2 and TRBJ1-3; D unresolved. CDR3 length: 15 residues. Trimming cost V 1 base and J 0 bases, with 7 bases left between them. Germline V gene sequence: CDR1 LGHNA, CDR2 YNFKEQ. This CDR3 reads CASSQGESSGNTIYF. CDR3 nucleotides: TGTGCCAGCAGCCAAGGCGAAAGCTCTGGAAACACCATATATTTT.

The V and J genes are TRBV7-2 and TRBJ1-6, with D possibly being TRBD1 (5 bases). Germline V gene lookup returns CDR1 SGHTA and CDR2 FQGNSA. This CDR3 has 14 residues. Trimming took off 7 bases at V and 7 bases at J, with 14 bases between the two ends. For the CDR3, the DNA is TGTGCCAGCAAGGTGTCGAAGGGGAATTCACCCCTCCACTTT. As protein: CASKVSKGNSPLHF.

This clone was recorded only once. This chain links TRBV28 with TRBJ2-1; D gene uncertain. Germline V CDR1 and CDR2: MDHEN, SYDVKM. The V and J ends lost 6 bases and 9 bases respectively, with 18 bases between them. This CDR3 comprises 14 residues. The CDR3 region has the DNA TGTGCCAGCAGGATCAGGCTAGTGTGGAGTGAGCAGTTCTTC. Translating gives CASRIRLVWSEQFF.

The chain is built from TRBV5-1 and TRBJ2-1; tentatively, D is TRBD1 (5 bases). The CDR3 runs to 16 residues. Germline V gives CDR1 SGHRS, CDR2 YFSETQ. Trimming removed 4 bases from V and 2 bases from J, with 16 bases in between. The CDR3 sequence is CASSQILRTPYNEQFF. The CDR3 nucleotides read TGCGCCAGCAGCCAGATCCTTCGGACACCCTACAATGAGCAGTTCTTC.

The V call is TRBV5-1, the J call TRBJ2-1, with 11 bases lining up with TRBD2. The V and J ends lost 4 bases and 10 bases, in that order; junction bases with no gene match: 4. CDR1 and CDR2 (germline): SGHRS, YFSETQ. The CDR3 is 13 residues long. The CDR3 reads CASSRGTSGEQFF. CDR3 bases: TGCGCCAGCAGCCGCGGGACTAGCGGAGAGCAGTTCTTC.

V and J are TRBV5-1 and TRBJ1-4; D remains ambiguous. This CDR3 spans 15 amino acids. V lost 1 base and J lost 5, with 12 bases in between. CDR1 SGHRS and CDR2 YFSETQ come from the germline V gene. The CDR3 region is CASSLLPEPNEKLFF. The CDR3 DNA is TGCGCCAGCAGCTTGTTGCCAGAACCAAATGAAAAACTGTTTTTT.

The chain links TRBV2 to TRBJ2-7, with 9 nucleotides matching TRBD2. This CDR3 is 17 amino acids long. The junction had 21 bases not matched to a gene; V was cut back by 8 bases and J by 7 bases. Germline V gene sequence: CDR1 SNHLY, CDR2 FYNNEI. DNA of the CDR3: TGTGCCAGCTGCCGACGGGGTAGCGGGGGACCCCCGCAAGAGCAGTACTTC. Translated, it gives CASCRRGSGGPPQEQYF.

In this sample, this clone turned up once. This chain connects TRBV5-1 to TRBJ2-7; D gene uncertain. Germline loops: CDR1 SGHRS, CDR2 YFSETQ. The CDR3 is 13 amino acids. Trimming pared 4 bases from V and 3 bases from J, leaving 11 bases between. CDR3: CASSRLGIYEQYF. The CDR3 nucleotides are TGCGCCAGCAGCCGTCTGGGGATCTACGAGCAGTACTTC.

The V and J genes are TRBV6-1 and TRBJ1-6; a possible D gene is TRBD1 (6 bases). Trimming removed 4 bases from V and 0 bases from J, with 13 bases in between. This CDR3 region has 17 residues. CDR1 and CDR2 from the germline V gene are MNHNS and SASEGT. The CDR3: CASSAGQGSSYNSPLHF. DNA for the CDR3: TGTGCCAGCAGTGCAGGGCAGGGGAGCTCCTATAATTCACCCCTCCACTTT.

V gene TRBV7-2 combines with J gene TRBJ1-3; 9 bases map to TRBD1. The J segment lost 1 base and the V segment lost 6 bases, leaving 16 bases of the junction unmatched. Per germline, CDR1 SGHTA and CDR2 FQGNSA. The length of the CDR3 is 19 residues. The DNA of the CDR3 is TGTGCCAGCAGTCCCTACGGGACAGGGACTATTCTATCTGGAAACACCATATATTTT. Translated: CASSPYGTGTILSGNTIYF.